What follows are 3 T cell receptor beta chains derived from one specimen sequenced in a study of blood T cell repertoires in COVID-19. Some clones are missing from TCRdb's copy, which holds only in-frame ones; the method was immunoSEQ multiplex PCR. Among some 230,000 clones listed, 85% were seen once. The sequencing input was peripheral blood. Source of these receptors: a man between 45 and 60 years old who had recovered from COVID-19.

This chain joins TRBV19 and TRBJ2-3, with TRBD1 matching 8 bases. J gave up 3 bases and V 7 bases, and 12 bases lay outside the gene matches. Germline CDR1 reads LNHDA; CDR2 reads SQIVND (reference sequence). This CDR3 is built from 16 residues. CDR3 nucleotide sequence: TGTGCCAGTAACTCCGGGACAGGTACGCGGACAGATACGCAGTATTTT. Its protein product is CASNSGTGTRTDTQYF.

The chain uses TRBV9 and TRBJ2-2; 7 bases line up with TRBD1. Germline V lookup: CDR1 SGDLS, CDR2 YYNGEE. The CDR3 loop spans 18 amino acids. V lost 0 bases, J lost 1 base, and 9 bases stayed unmatched. This CDR3 is CASSVAPPGTVNTGELFF. The CDR3 bases are TGTGCCAGCAGCGTAGCCCCCCCCGGGACAGTGAACACCGGGGAGCTGTTTTTT.

The J gene is TRBJ1-5, the V gene TRBV2; D may be TRBD1 (5 bases). Germline V gene sequence: CDR1 SNHLY, CDR2 FYNNEI. The CDR3 has 14 residues. Trimming cost V 6 bases and J 5 bases, with 14 bases left between them. The CDR3 region is CASSTQGGYQPQHF. Here the CDR3 DNA reads TGTGCCAGCAGCACCCAGGGAGGATATCAGCCCCAGCATTTT. The whole variable domain, remainder taken from reference TRBV2 and TRBJ1-5, is EPEVTQTPSHQVTQMGQEVILRCVPISNHLYFYWYRQILGQKVEFLVSFYNNEISEKSEIFDDQFSVERPDGSNFTLKIRSTKLEDSAMYFCASSTQGGYQPQHFGDGTRLSIL.